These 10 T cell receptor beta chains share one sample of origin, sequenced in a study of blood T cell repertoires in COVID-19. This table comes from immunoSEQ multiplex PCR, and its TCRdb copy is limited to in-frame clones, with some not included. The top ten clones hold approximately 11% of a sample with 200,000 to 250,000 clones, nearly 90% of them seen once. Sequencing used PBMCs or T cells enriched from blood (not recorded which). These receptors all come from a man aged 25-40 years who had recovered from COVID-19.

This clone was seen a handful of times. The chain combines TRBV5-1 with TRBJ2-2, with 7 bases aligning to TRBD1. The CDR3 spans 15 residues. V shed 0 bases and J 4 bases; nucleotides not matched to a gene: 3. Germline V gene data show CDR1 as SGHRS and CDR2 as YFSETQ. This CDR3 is CASSLADRATGELFF. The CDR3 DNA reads TGCGCCAGCAGCTTGGCTGACAGGGCCACCGGGGAGCTGTTTTTT.

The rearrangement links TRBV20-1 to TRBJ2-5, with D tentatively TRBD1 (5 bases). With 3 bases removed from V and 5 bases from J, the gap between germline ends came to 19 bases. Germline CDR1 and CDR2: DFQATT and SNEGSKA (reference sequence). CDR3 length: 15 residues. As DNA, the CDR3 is TGCAGTGCTAGTGAGCGCGGCAGGGTAGGTGAGACCCAGTACTTC. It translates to CSASERGRVGETQYF.

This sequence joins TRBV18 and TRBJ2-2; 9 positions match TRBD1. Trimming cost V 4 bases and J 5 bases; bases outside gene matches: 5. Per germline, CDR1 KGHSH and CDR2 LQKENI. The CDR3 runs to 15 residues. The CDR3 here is CASSQQGAETGELFF. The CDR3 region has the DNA TGTGCCAGCTCACAACAGGGGGCGGAGACCGGGGAGCTGTTTTTT. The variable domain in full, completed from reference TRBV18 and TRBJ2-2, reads NAGVMQNPRHLVRRRGQEARLRCSPMKGHSHVYWYRQLPEEGLKFMVYLQKENIIDESGMPKERFSAEFPKEGPSILRIQQVVRGDSAAYFCASSQQGAETGELFFGEGSRLTVL.

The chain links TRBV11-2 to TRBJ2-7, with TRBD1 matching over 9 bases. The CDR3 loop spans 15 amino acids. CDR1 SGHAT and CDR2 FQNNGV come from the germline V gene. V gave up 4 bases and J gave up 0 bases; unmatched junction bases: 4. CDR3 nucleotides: TGTGCCAGCAGCTCAGGGACAGGGCCCTCCTACGAGCAGTACTTC. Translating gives CASSSGTGPSYEQYF.

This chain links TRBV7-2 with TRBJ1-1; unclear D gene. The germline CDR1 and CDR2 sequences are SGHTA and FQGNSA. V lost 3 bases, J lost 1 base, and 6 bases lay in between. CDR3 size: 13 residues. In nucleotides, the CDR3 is TGTGCCAGCAGCTTTCGGGAGAACACTGAAGCTTTCTTT. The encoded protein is CASSFRENTEAFF.

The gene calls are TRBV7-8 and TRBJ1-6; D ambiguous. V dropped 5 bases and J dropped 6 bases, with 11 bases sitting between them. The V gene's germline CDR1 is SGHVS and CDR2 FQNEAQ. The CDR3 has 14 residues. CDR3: CASSPLPSNSPLHF. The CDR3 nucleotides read TGTGCCAGCAGCCCTCTGCCTAGTAATTCACCCCTCCACTTT.

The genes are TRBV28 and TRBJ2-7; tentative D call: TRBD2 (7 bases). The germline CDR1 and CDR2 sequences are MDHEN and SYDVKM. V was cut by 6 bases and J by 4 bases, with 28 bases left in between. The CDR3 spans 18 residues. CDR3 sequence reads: CASRSGTSRPSTRYEQYF. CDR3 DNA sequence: TGTGCCAGCAGGAGCGGGACATCTAGACCGTCGACCCGATACGAGCAGTACTTC.

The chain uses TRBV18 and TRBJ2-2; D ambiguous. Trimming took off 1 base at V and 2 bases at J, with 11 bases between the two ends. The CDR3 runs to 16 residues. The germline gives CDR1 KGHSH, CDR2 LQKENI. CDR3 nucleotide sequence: TGTGCCAGCTCACCACGTTGGAGCCGTAACACCGGGGAGCTGTTTTTT. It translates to CASSPRWSRNTGELFF.

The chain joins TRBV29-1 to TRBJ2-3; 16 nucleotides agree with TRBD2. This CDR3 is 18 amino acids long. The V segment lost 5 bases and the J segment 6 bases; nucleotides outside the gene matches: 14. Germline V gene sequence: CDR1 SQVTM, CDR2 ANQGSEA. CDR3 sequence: CSVSSGTSGRAVGDTQYF. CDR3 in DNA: TGCAGCGTTTCCTCCGGGACTAGCGGGAGGGCGGTTGGGGATACGCAGTATTTT.

CDR3 sequence: CASSLGRQGFEQYF. DNA of the CDR3: TGTGCCAGCAGCTTAGGTAGGCAGGGCTTCGAGCAGTACTTC. The chain uses TRBV7-8 and TRBJ2-7; weak D call: TRBD1 (5 bases). Trimming took 1 base from V and 6 from J, leaving 13 bases between them. From germline, CDR1 is SGHVS and CDR2 FQNEAQ. The CDR3 is 14 residues long.